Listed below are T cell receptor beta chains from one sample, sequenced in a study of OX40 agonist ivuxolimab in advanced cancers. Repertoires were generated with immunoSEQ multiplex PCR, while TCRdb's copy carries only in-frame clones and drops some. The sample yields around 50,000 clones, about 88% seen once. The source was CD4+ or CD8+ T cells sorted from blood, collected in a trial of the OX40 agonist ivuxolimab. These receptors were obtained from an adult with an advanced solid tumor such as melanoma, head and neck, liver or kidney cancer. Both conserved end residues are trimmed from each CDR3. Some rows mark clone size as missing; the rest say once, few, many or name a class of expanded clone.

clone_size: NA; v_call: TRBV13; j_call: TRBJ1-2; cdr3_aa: ASSLGTGDFGANYGYT
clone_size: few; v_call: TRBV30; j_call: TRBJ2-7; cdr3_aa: AWVPVDRDSYEQY
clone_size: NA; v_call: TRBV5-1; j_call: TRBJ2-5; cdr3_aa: ASSFGWGREGETQY
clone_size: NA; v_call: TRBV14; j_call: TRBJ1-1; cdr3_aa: ASSPRRGLGTEAF
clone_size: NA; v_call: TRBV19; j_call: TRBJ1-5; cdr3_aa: ASSPPQRQGYQPQH
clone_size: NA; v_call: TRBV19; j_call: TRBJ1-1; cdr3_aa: ASRDRANTEAF
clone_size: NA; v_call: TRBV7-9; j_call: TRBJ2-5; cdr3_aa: ASSRTEQETQY
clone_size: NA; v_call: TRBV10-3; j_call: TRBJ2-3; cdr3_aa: ATALSGLAGMDTQY
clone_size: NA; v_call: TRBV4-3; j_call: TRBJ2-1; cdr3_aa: ASSPILAGYNEQF
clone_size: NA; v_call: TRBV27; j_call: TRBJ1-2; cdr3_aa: ASSLFRDRDTAGSRGYT
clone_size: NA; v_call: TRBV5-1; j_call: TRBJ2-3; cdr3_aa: ASSSVATASTDTQY
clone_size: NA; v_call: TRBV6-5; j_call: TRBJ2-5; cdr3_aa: ASSRTGQETQY
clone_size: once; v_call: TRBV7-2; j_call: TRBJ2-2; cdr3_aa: ASSSTLVGQNTGELF
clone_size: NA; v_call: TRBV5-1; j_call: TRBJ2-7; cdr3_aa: ASSGVAASYEQY
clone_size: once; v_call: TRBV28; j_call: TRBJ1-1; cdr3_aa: ASSWTANTEAF
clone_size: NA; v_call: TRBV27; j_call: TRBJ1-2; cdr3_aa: ASSRDRDNYGYT
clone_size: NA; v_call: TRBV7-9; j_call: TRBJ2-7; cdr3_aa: ASSPGRRATYEQY
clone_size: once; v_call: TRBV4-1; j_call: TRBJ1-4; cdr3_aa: ASSRQGSSNEKLF
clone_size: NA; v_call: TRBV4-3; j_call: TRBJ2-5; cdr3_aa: ASSPEVWQETQY
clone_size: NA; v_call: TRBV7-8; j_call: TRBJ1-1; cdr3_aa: ASSLEWQGVVNTEAF
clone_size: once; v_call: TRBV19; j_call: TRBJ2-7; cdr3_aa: ASSIGLLRYEQY
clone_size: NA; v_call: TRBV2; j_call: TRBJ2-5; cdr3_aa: ASTEGLAGGTQY
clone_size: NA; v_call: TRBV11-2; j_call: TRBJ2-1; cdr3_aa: ASSFASGLYNEQF
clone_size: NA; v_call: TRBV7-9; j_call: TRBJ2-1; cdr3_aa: ASRPTEQF
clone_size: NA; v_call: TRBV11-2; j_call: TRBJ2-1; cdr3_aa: ASSPTSRTYNEQF
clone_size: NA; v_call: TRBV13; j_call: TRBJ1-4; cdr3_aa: ASSFGQGGGTNEKLF
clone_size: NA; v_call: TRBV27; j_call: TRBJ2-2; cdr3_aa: ASSQLNTGELF
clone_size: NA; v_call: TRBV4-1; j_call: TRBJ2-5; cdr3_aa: ASSQEGDQNQETQY
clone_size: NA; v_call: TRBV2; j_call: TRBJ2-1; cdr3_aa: ASSTDRAQF
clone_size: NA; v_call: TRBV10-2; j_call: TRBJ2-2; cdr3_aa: ASSEVPVRERSTGELF
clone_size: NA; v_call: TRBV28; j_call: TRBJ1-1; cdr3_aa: ASSHIDRWGDTEAF
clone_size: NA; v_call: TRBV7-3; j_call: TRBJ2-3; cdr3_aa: ASSATSGGGDTQY
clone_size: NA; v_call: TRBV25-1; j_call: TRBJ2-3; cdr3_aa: ASSDGDGSTDTQY
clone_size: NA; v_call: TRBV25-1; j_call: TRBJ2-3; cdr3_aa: ASSVYRAGDTQY
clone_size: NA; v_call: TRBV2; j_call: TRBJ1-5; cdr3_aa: ASTPTGATGWPQH
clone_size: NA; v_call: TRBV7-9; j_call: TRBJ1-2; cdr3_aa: ASSFSSGNYGYT
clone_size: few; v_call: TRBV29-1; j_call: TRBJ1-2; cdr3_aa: SVQGKDYGYT
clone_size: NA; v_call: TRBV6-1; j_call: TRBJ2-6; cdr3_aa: ASLLRGTGANVLT
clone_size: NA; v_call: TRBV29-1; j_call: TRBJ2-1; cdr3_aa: SVRGVNEQF
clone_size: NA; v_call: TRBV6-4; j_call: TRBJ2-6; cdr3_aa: ASSITGLGANVLT
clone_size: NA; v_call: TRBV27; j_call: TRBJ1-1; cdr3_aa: ASRAGGGSEAF
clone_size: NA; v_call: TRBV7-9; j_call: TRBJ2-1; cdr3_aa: ASSLATPPLAGGHNEQF
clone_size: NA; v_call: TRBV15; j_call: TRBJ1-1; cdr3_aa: ATSPRGIFGGNTEAF
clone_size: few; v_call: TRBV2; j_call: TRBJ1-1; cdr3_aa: ASSRSGSTEAF
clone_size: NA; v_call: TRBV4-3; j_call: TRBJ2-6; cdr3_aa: ASSQGTGVLSGANVLT
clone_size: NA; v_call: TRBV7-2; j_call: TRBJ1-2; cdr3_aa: ASSLPGSDYGYT
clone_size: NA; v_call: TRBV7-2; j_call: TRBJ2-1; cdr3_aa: AILPGGVNEQF
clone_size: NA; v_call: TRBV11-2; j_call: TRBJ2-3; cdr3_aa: ASSFGFPRTSGYTDTQY
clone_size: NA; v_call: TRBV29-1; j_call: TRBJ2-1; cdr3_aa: SAKGPSAYNEQF